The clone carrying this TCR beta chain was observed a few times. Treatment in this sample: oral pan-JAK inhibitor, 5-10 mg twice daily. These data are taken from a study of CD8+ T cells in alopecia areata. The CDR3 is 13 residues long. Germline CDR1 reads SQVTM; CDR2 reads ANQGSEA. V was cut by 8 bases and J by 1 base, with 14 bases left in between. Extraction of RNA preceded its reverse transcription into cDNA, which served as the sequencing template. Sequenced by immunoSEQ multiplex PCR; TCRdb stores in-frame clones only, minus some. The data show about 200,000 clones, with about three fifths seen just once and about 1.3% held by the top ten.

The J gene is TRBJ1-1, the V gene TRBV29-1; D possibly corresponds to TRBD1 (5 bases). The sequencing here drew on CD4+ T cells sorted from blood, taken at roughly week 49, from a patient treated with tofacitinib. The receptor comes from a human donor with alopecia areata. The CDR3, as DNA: TGCAGCACACGTGGGGGAGGGAACACTGAAGCTTTCTTT. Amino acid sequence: CSTRGGGNTEAFF.